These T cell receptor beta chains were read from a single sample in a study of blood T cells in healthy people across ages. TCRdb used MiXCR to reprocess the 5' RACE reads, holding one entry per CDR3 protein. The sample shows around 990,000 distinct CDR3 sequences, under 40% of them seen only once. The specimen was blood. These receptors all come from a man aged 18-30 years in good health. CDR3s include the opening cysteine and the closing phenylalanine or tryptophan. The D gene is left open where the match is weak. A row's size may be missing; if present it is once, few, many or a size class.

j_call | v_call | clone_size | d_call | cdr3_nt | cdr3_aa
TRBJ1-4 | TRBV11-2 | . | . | TGTGCCAGCAGCGGACGGGGTCATCTGAATGAAAAACTGTTTTTT | CASSGRGHLNEKLFF
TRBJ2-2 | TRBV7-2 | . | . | TGTGCCAGTACACACCCGACAACGGGCACCGGGGAGCTGTTTTTT | CASTHPTTGTGELFF
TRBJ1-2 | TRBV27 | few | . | TGTGCCAGCAGTTTTTATACCGGGGGGGGCAAGAACGGCTACACCTTC | CASSFYTGGGKNGYTF
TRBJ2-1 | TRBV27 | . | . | TGTGCCAGGGTACCTCGGGCGGCCTACAATGAGCAGTTCTTC | CARVPRAAYNEQFF
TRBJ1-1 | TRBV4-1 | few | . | TGCGCCAGCAGCCGGATCGGACACCTCCGCACTGAAGCTTTCTTT | CASSRIGHLRTEAFF
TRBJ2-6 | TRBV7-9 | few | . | TGTGCCAGCAGCTTAGATCAGGGCTCCCACTCTGGGGCCAACGTCCTGACTTTC | CASSLDQGSHSGANVLTF
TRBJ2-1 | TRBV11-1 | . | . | TGTGCCAGCAGCTTAGCACAGCAAAGGTCCTACAATGAGCAGTTCTTC | CASSLAQQRSYNEQFF
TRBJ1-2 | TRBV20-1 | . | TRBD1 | TGCAGTGCGCGGACAGGGTACAGAAGTGGCTACACCTTC | CSARTGYRSGYTF
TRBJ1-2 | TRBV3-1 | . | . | TGTGCCAGCAGCCAAGATGCCCTCCCTAACTATGGCTACACCTTC | CASSQDALPNYGYTF
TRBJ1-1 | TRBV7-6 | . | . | TGTGCCAGCAGCTTGGGCTATTGGACTGAAGCTTTCTTT | CASSLGYWTEAFF
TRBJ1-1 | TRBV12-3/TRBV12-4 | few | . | TGTGCCAGCGCGAGGGCAAACACTGAAGCTTTCTTT | CASARANTEAFF
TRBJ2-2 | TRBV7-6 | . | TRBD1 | TGTGCCAGCAGCTTAGTCCCCGGGACAGCTAACACCGGGGAGCTGTTTTTT | CASSLVPGTANTGELFF
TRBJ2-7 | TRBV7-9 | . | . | TGTGCCAGCCTTCCGGGCGGGACAGCTAACAATGAGCAGTACTTC | CASLPGGTANNEQYF
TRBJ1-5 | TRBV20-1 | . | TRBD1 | TGCAGTGCTAGAGAGAACAGGGGGGGTCAGCCCCAGCATTTT | CSARENRGGQPQHF
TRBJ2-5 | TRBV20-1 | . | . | TGCAGTGCCCCGGGCCCCTTGGAGCAGTACTTC | CSAPGPLEQYF
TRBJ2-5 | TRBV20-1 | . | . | TGCAGTGCGAGGGACTGGCGCGATCAAGAGACCCAGTACTTC | CSARDWRDQETQYF
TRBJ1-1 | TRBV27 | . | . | TGTGCCAGCACCCCCGTTTCCGGTGAAGCTTTCTTT | CASTPVSGEAFF
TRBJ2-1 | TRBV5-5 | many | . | TGTGCCAGCAGCTTTACTGACGAGCAGTTCTTC | CASSFTDEQFF
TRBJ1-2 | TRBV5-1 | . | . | TGCGCCAGCAGCTTGGCACAGTCGGCGGGCGGCTACACCTTC | CASSLAQSAGGYTF
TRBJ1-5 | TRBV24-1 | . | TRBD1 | TGTGCCACCAGTGATTTGCTCCGCCGAGACAGGGGCAATCAGCCCCAGCATTTT | CATSDLLRRDRGNQPQHF
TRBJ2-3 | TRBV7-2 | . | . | TGTGCCAGCAGCTTAGGACAGTGGATGAGCACAGATACGCAGTATTTT | CASSLGQWMSTDTQYF
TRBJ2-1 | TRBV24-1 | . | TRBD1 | TGTGCCACCAGTGACCACGGACAGGTCGTTAACAATGAGCAGTTCTTC | CATSDHGQVVNNEQFF
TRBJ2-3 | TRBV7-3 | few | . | TGTGCCAGCAGCAATATGGTGGCGGACACAGATACGCAGTATTTT | CASSNMVADTDTQYF
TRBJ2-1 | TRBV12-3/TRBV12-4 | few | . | TGTGCCAGCAGCCCCCCCCCTTTCTCCCTCGGCAATGAGCAGTTCTTC | CASSPPPFSLGNEQFF
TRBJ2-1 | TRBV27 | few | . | TGTGCCAGCGGGAGTGTGGGGGCGTTATACAATGAGCAGTTCTTC | CASGSVGALYNEQFF
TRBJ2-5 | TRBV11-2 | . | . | TGTGCCAGCAGTGCCAGGGGACGGGAGACCCAGTACTTC | CASSARGRETQYF
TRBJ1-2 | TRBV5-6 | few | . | TGTGCCAGCCGCTCAGACCGCTACGTTAACTATGGCTACACCTTC | CASRSDRYVNYGYTF
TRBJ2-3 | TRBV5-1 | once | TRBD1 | TGCGCCAGCAGCTTGTTGGGGGACAGATACACAGATACGCAGTATTTT | CASSLLGDRYTDTQYF
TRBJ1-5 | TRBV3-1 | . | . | TGTGCCAGCAGCCTCAATCCGGGGCATCAGCCCCAGCATTTT | CASSLNPGHQPQHF
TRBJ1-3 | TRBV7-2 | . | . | TGTGCCAGCACCCTGGGGCAGAACTCTGGAAACACCATATATTTT | CASTLGQNSGNTIYF
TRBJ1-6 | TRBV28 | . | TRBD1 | TGTGCCAGCAGTCCGACCGGACAGGGGCGGCATTCACCCCTCCACTTT | CASSPTGQGRHSPLHF
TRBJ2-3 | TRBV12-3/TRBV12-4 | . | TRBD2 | TGTGCCAGCAGTCGACTAGCGGGGGGGGCTGATACGCAGTATTTT | CASSRLAGGADTQYF
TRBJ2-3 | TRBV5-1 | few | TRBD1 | TGCGCCAGCAGCTTAGTTCCCGGACCGGGACAGGGCGCAGATACGCAGTATTTT | CASSLVPGPGQGADTQYF
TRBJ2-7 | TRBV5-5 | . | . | TGTGCCAGCAGCTTGGGGGAGAAGTCCTACAATGAGCAGTACTTC | CASSLGEKSYNEQYF
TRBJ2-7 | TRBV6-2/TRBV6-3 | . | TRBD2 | TGTGCCAGCAGTTACTCGAAATTAGCGGGGGACTACAATGAGCAGTACTTC | CASSYSKLAGDYNEQYF
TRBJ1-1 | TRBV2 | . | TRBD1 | TGTGCCAGCGGGGGACAGAGGGAGGAAGCTTTCTTT | CASGGQREEAFF
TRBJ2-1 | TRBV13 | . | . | TGTGCCAACACCGAGAGGGGCGGGCCTCGGAACAATGAGCAGTTCTTC | CANTERGGPRNNEQFF
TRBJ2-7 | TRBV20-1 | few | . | TGCAGTGCTAGCTGGCGGACGGAAGGGGAGCAGTACTTC | CSASWRTEGEQYF
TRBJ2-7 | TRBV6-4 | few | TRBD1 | TGTGCCAGCAGTGCACGGGACAGACCGTCGAGCTCCTACGAGCAGTACTTC | CASSARDRPSSSYEQYF
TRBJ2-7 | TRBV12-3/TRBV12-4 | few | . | TGTGCCAGCAGCGGGCAGGGAGCCGGCGAGCAGTACTTC | CASSGQGAGEQYF